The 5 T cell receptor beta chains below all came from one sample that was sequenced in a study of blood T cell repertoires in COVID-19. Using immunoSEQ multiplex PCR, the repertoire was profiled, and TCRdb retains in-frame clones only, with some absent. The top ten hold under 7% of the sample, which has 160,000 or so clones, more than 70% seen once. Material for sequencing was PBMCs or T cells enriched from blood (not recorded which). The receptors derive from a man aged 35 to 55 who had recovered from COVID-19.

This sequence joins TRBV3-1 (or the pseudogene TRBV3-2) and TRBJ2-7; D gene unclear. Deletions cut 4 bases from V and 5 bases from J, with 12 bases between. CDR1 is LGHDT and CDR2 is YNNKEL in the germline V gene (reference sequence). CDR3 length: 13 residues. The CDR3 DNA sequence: TGTGCCAGCAGCCCGCCCCTAGTAAACGAGCAGTACGTC. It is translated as CASSPPLVNEQYV.

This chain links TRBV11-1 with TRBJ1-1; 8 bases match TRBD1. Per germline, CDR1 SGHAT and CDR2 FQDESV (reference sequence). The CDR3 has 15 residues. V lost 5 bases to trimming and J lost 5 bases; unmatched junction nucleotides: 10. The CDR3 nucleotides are TGTGCCAGCAGCCTGATCTCGCAGGGGGCAACTGAAGCTTTCTTT. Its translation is CASSLISQGATEAFF.

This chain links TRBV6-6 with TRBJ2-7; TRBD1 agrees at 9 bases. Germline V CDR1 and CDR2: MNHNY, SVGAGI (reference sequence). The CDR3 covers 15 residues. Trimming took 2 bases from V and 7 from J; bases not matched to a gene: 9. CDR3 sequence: CASSYAIGTGREQYF. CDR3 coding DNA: TGTGCCAGCAGTTACGCGATTGGGACAGGGAGGGAGCAGTACTTC.

This CDR3 is CASSQEYSYGYTF. CDR3 nucleotide sequence: TGCGCCAGCAGCCAAGAGTACAGCTATGGCTACACCTTC. The chain links TRBV4-1 to TRBJ1-2; D not resolved. CDR3 length: 13 residues. Looked up from germline, CDR1 is MGHRA and CDR2 is YSYEKL. V lost 0 bases, J lost 4 bases, and 6 bases lay in between.

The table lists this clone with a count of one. The CDR3: CASSSLNEKLFF. CDR3 DNA: TGTGCCAGCAGTTCCTTGAATGAAAAACTGTTTTTT. The chain has TRBV6-5 and TRBJ1-4, with no clear D. Germline lookup yields CDR1 MNHEY and CDR2 SVGAGI. The CDR3 has 12 amino acids. Between the trimmed V and J ends, which lost 4 bases and 5 bases, there was a span of 5 bases.